The 3 T cell receptor beta chains listed next were all sequenced from one sample in a study of CD8 T cells in Susac syndrome. Random hexamers were used to reverse transcribe 0.5 to 1 ug of RNA. From the immunoSEQ multiplex PCR reads, TCRdb called clonotypes with MiXCR, one entry per CDR3 protein. Here the sample spans approximately 150,000 distinct CDR3 sequences, roughly 94% being singletons. The sample consisted of CD4+ T cells from PBMCs. These receptors all stem from a human donor with multiple sclerosis.

The CDR3 spells CSASPRQGAGDTQYF. For the CDR3, the DNA is TGCAGTGCTAGTCCCCGACAGGGGGCTGGCGATACGCAGTATTTT. V and J are TRBV20-1 and TRBJ2-3, with 10 bases identical to TRBD1. V lost 3 bases and J lost 6; bases outside the gene matches: 9. The CDR3 spans 15 residues. Germline values: CDR1 DFQATT, CDR2 SNEGSKA (reference sequence).

The rearrangement uses TRBV7-2 and TRBJ1-2; 8 bases are a match to TRBD1. CDR3 length: 14 amino acids. Germline values: CDR1 SGHTA, CDR2 FQGNSA. The trim removed 3 bases at V and 8 bases at J, leaving 8 bases unmatched. CDR3 region: CASSLDRVVRGYTF. The CDR3, as DNA: TGTGCCAGCAGCTTGGACAGGGTTGTCAGGGGCTACACCTTC.

The chain employs TRBV6-2 or TRBV6-3 and TRBJ1-4; 8 nucleotides match TRBD1. The V and J ends lost 6 bases and 3 bases, in that order; junction bases with no gene match: 3. Germline assignment: CDR1 MNHEY and CDR2 SVGEGT. There are 14 residues in the CDR3. This CDR3 reads CASSGDRPNEKLFF. In DNA form, the CDR3 reads TGTGCCAGCAGCGGGGACAGGCCTAATGAAAAACTGTTTTTT.